These 28 T cell receptor beta chains came from one sample sequenced in a study of cytomegalovirus exposure and HLA in healthy donors (TCRdb year 2017). Receptor libraries were prepared by the immunoSEQ multiplex PCR assay. For the multiplex PCR, a mixture combining 60 forward primers for TCR Vbeta segments and 13 reverse primers for TCR Jbeta segments was used. TCRdb stores this immuneACCESS table with in-frame sequences only. Part of the clones is absent; in the studies checked, under half of the shortfall reflects unresolved V genes, and no reason is known for the rest. This sample comprises around 140,000 clones, approximately 78% of them detected only once. The top ten clonotypes cover 6.2% of the sample. The sequenced material came from PBMCs. The receptors stem from a woman aged 40 to 49 in good health and CMV-seropositive.

This sequence joins TRBV11-2 and TRBJ1-4; the match to TRBD1 covers 8 bases. The CDR3 extends over 17 amino acids. Germline V gives CDR1 SGHAT, CDR2 FQNNGV. J was trimmed by 6 bases and V by 4 bases; bases with no gene match: 13. CDR3 residues: CASSSTTGEAGYEKLFF. Here the CDR3 DNA reads TGTGCCAGCAGCTCCACGACAGGGGAGGCAGGCTATGAAAAACTGTTTTTT.

The chain couples TRBV27 to TRBJ1-5, with D unclear. The CDR3 sequence is 13 residues long. Looked up from germline, CDR1 is MNHEY and CDR2 is SMNVEV (reference sequence). Deletions cut 5 bases from V and 3 bases from J, with 8 bases between. In DNA, the CDR3 is TGTGCCAGCAGTCTCCAGTTCAATCAGCCCCAGCATTTT. Its protein product is CASSLQFNQPQHF.

The chain recombines TRBV12-5 with TRBJ2-2, with 11 positions matching TRBD2. The ends lost 5 bases at V and 5 bases at J; junction bases unmatched: 7. Germline V CDR1 and CDR2: LGHNT, FRNRAP. The CDR3 totals 16 residues. CDR3 residues: CASGAHRLAGTGELFF. Here the CDR3 DNA reads TGTGCTAGTGGTGCCCATCGACTAGCGGGGACCGGGGAGCTGTTTTTT.

The chain employs TRBV5-1 and TRBJ1-1; no clear D. Looked up from germline, CDR1 is SGHRS and CDR2 is YFSETQ. Trimming removed 2 bases at V and 0 bases at J, with 5 bases between. The CDR3 is made up of 13 amino acids. The CDR3 is CASSLSVNTEAFF. CDR3 in DNA: TGCGCCAGCAGCTTATCCGTGAACACTGAAGCTTTCTTT.

This clone appeared a few times. This rearrangement joins TRBV29-1 to TRBJ2-5; a weak D match, TRBD2 (5 bases). The ends were cut back, 1 base at V and 5 bases at J, with 26 bases in the middle. The CDR3 extends over 18 amino acids. Looked up from germline, CDR1 is SQVTM and CDR2 is ANQGSEA. The CDR3 nucleotides read TGCAGCGTTGAAGGATCCCAGGCCAGCGGAGTTGGTAGGGAGACCCAGTACTTC. This codes for CSVEGSQASGVGRETQYF.

The V and J genes are TRBV7-2 and TRBJ1-1; TRBD1 matches at 8 bases. V trimming: 4 bases; J trimming: 5 bases; junction bases outside the gene matches: 6. The CDR3 contains 14 residues. CDR1 and CDR2 from the germline V gene are SGHTA and FQGNSA. CDR3 bases: TGTGCCAGCAGCTGGGGGACAGGAGGGACTGAAGCTTTCTTT. Its protein is CASSWGTGGTEAFF.

The chain links TRBV5-1 to TRBJ2-1; 10 positions match TRBD2. This CDR3 has 14 amino acids. Trimming removed 6 bases from V and 5 bases from J; junction bases left unmatched: 5. Germline V lookup: CDR1 SGHRS, CDR2 YFSETQ. The CDR3 coding sequence is TGCGCCAGCAAGGGTAGCGGGAGGAACAATGAGCAGTTCTTC. Translated: CASKGSGRNNEQFF.

A few counts support this clone. V gene TRBV27 combines with J gene TRBJ1-1; D gene uncertain. The V end was cut by 4 bases, the J end by 0 bases, with 9 bases between. CDR1 is MNHEY, CDR2 SMNVEV, per germline (reference sequence). This CDR3 contains 14 residues. CDR3 sequence (DNA): TGTGCCAGCAGTTATACAGTAATGAACACTGAAGCTTTCTTT. Amino acids: CASSYTVMNTEAFF.

This sequence joins TRBV5-6 and TRBJ2-1; TRBD1 matches 9 bases. This CDR3 comprises 16 residues. With 5 bases clipped from V and 6 bases from J, the junction kept 12 bases outside the gene matches. Germline V CDR1 and CDR2: SGHDT, YYEEEE. CDR3 region: CASSQRGTGSFNEQFF. The CDR3 nucleotides read TGTGCCAGCAGTCAACGCGGGACAGGGTCATTCAATGAGCAGTTCTTC. Full variable domain (missing parts from reference TRBV5-6 and TRBJ2-1): DAGVTQSPTHLIKTRGQQVTLRCSPKSGHDTVSWYQQALGQGPQFIFQYYEEEERQRGNFPDRFSGHQFPNYSSELNVNALLLGDSALYLCASSQRGTGSFNEQFFGPGTRLTVL.

This chain's CDR3 is CASSFTGTNLYEQYF. CDR3 bases: TGTGCCAGCAGTTTTACCGGGACAAACCTATACGAGCAGTACTTC. J is TRBJ2-7 and V is TRBV27; perhaps TRBD1 as D (6 bases). V was shortened by 3 bases and J by 4 bases, with 16 bases between the two germline ends. This CDR3 is built from 15 residues. Germline V gives CDR1 MNHEY, CDR2 SMNVEV (reference sequence).

The rearrangement uses TRBV11-3 and TRBJ2-1; 8 bases map to TRBD2. This CDR3 is 17 amino acids long. The trim removed 1 base at V and 4 bases at J, leaving 9 bases unmatched. Germline values: CDR1 SGHNT, CDR2 YENEEA. The CDR3 is CASSLGRVTSVYNEQFF. As DNA, the CDR3 is TGTGCCAGCAGCTTAGGGAGGGTGACTAGCGTTTACAATGAGCAGTTCTTC.

The V call is TRBV6-1, the J call TRBJ2-2; tentative D call: TRBD1 (6 bases). V was shortened by 5 bases and J by 2 bases, with 12 bases between the two germline ends. The CDR3 sequence is 15 residues long. Germline V gives CDR1 MNHNS, CDR2 SASEGT. Written as DNA, the CDR3 is TGTGCCAGCAGTAGGGACATCTTAAACACCGGGGAGCTGTTTTTT. Encoded protein: CASSRDILNTGELFF.

The chain uses TRBV11-3 and TRBJ1-3, with 10 bases that match TRBD1. V trimming: 5 bases; J trimming: 4 bases; junction bases outside the gene matches: 8. This CDR3 is 16 amino acids long. Germline V gene data show CDR1 as SGHNT and CDR2 as YENEEA. For the CDR3, the DNA is TGTGCCAGCAGCAAGACCGGGACAGGGGACGGAAACACCATATATTTT. Translating it yields CASSKTGTGDGNTIYF.

The V and J genes are TRBV7-9 and TRBJ2-7, with a tentative D call TRBD2 (5 bases). Germline V gene sequence: CDR1 SEHNR, CDR2 FQNEAQ (reference sequence). The V end was cut by 5 bases, the J end by 3 bases, with 8 bases between. This CDR3 is 12 amino acids long. CDR3 DNA: TGTGCCAGCAGCGAGGGCTTCTACGAGCAGTACTTC. This translates into CASSEGFYEQYF.

The rearrangement uses TRBV5-4 and TRBJ2-1; possible D gene TRBD2, 5 bases. Germline values: CDR1 SGHNT, CDR2 YYREEE (reference sequence). Trimming took 4 bases from V and 7 from J, leaving 12 bases between them. This CDR3 region has 13 residues. The CDR3 here is CASSGSPGNEQFF. CDR3 DNA sequence: TGTGCCAGCAGCGGGAGCCCCGGGAATGAGCAGTTCTTC.

The chain has TRBV4-1 and TRBJ1-2, with a possible D match to TRBD1 (6 bases). V was clipped by 0 bases and J by 2 bases, with 10 bases between them. There are 15 residues in the CDR3. Germline CDR1 and CDR2: MGHRA and YSYEKL. The CDR3 nucleotides read TGCGCCAGCAGCCAAGATCCAGGGGTCAACTATGGCTACACCTTC. Amino acids: CASSQDPGVNYGYTF.

This clone was observed a handful of times. The chain links TRBV5-5 to TRBJ2-2; D is unresolved. This CDR3 is built from 16 residues. CDR1 is SGHKS and CDR2 is YYEKEE in the germline V gene (reference sequence). V dropped 5 bases and J dropped 0 bases, with 14 bases sitting between them. The CDR3 DNA reads as TGTGCCAGCAGTTTCCAACTGATCACGAACACCGGGGAGCTGTTTTTT. It encodes CASSFQLITNTGELFF.

The chain has TRBV7-9 and TRBJ2-5; tentative D call: TRBD2 (6 bases). Trimming stripped 1 base from V and 3 bases from J, with 18 bases between. CDR1 SEHNR and CDR2 FQNEAQ come from the germline V gene (reference sequence). The CDR3 loop spans 17 amino acids. The CDR3 region has the DNA TGTGCCAGCAGCTTAGAAGTACCGCGGGAAGGGGAAGAGACCCAGTACTTC. Protein: CASSLEVPREGEETQYF.

This rearrangement joins TRBV6-1 to TRBJ2-1, with TRBD1 matching 8 bases. CDR3 length: 14 residues. V shed 4 bases, J shed 9 bases, and the junction held 8 bases outside the gene matches. CDR1 is MNHNS and CDR2 is SASEGT in the germline V gene. CDR3 sequence reads: CASSGQTGETEQFF. The CDR3 DNA follows: TGTGCCAGCAGTGGGCAGACAGGGGAAACTGAGCAGTTCTTC.

The DNA for the CDR3 is TGCGCCAGCGTCAGGACTAGCGGGACCACCGGGGAGCTGTTTTTT. This gives the protein CASVRTSGTTGELFF. The J gene is TRBJ2-2, the V gene TRBV5-1, with TRBD2 matching 12 bases. J was trimmed by 4 bases and V by 7 bases; bases with no gene match: 5. Germline assignment: CDR1 SGHRS and CDR2 YFSETQ. This CDR3 has 15 amino acids.

This clone was counted once. The rearrangement uses TRBV5-8 and TRBJ2-7, with 7 bases aligning to TRBD2. V dropped 1 base and J dropped 6; count of bases not matched to a gene: 10. The CDR3 is 15 residues long. The germline CDR1 and CDR2 sequences are SGHTS and YDEGEE. CDR3 amino acids: CASSLSWTSDTEQYF. The CDR3 DNA follows: TGTGCCAGCAGCTTGTCGTGGACTAGTGATACCGAGCAGTACTTC.

This clone has more than one count but fewer than ten. The CDR3 is CASSVSGLERGSTDTQYF. DNA of the CDR3: TGTGCCAGCAGCGTATCAGGGCTGGAGCGGGGGAGCACAGATACGCAGTATTTT. The chain is built from TRBV9 and TRBJ2-3; TRBD2 agrees at 8 bases. The germline gives CDR1 SGDLS, CDR2 YYNGEE. This CDR3 region has 18 residues. The ends lost 1 base at V and 0 bases at J; junction bases unmatched: 10.

The gene calls are TRBV28 and TRBJ2-1, with TRBD2 as a possible D gene (6 bases). The V end was cut by 3 bases, the J end by 3 bases, with 9 bases between. CDR1 is MDHEN, CDR2 SYDVKM, per germline. The CDR3 has 14 amino acids. For the CDR3, the DNA is TGTGCCAGCAGTTTGATTAGCGGCTACAATGAGCAGTTCTTC. Protein sequence: CASSLISGYNEQFF.

The chain couples TRBV12-5 to TRBJ2-3; D may be TRBD1 (6 bases). V lost 2 bases and J lost 2, with 14 bases in between. The CDR3 runs 16 residues. Germline V gene data show CDR1 as LGHNT and CDR2 as FRNRAP. The CDR3 coding sequence is TGTGCTAGTGGTTTGTGGGGACACGGATACACAGATACGCAGTATTTT. Its translation is CASGLWGHGYTDTQYF.

V usage is TRBV27 and J usage is TRBJ1-1; a possible D gene is TRBD1 (5 bases). Germline V gene data show CDR1 as MNHEY and CDR2 as SMNVEV (reference sequence). V was pared by 9 bases and J by 5 bases, with 13 bases between. This CDR3 is 12 amino acids long. The DNA of the CDR3 is TGTGCCAGGTGGGGCAGGGAAACTGAAGCTTTCTTT. Amino acid sequence: CARWGRETEAFF.

The rearrangement uses TRBV5-1 and TRBJ2-1; tentative D call: TRBD2 (5 bases). There are 15 residues in the CDR3. Germline CDR1 is SGHRS and CDR2 is YFSETQ. The V and J ends lost 3 bases and 4 bases respectively, with 14 bases between them. DNA for the CDR3: TGCGCCAGCAGCTCGCCGCCGGGATCATACAATGAGCAGTTCTTC. Its translation: CASSSPPGSYNEQFF.

The gene calls are TRBV9 and TRBJ2-2; maybe TRBD1 (5 bases). Trimming removed 1 base at V and 4 bases at J, with 8 bases between. The germline gives CDR1 SGDLS, CDR2 YYNGEE. CDR3 length equals 14 residues. This CDR3 is CASSVQGGTGELFF. CDR3 nucleotides: TGTGCCAGCAGCGTACAGGGTGGCACCGGGGAGCTGTTTTTT.

The CDR3 region is CASSIRASGGNEQFF. DNA for the CDR3: TGTGCCAGTAGTATCCGGGCTAGCGGGGGCAATGAGCAGTTCTTC. The V call is TRBV19, the J call TRBJ2-1, with 10 bases that match TRBD2. Losses at the gene ends were 3 bases for V and 6 bases for J; bases not matched to a gene: 5. CDR3 size: 15 residues. In germline, CDR1 is LNHDA, CDR2 SQIVND (reference sequence).